This T cell receptor (beta chain) originates from a study of PD-L1 blockade in urothelial cancer. Study background: Between 0 and 3 chemotherapy regimens preceded treatment for each patient.

Sequenced by immunoSEQ multiplex PCR; TCRdb stores in-frame clones only, minus some. The sample records about 100,000 clones, over 80% being singletons. Germline CDR1 reads MDHEN; CDR2 reads SYDVKM. V was pared by 5 bases and J by 12 bases, with 16 bases between. This CDR3 spans 12 amino acids. The sequences come from PBMCs, collected around atezolizumab (anti-PD-L1) treatment. J is TRBJ1-1 and V is TRBV28; possibly TRBD1 for D (6 bases). The receptor was derived from a woman of 80 years or more with urothelial cancer. In DNA form, the CDR3 reads TGTGCCAGCAGTCTCCTAGGGGGGGTGACTTTCTTT. It encodes CASSLLGGVTFF.